The 21 T cell receptor beta chains in this list originate from one sample, sequenced in a study of CD8+CD57+ T cells in acquired aplastic anemia. The sequenced patients had an expansion of CD8+CD57+ cells seen by flow cytometry. According to the study, genomic DNA was the template for TCR beta VDJ and CDR3 profiling. MiXCR, run by TCRdb on the reads, gives a single entry per CDR3 protein. The sample consists of about 150,000 distinct CDR3 sequences, around 48% of them appearing once. Sequenced sample: sorted CD4+, CD8+, or CD8+CD57+ T cells (not recorded which) from PBMCs. The receptor set was obtained from a human donor with aplastic anemia.

The chain joins TRBV29-1 to TRBJ1-2; D may be TRBD1 (6 bases). Trimming took off 6 bases at V and 3 bases at J, with 17 bases between the two ends. CDR3 size: 14 residues. In germline, CDR1 is SQVTM, CDR2 ANQGSEA. The CDR3 coding sequence is TGCAGCGTCCCAAGGGCAGGGGAGGACTATGGCTACACCTTC. This translates into CSVPRAGEDYGYTF.

In its sample, this clonotype was seen many times. V is TRBV19 and J is TRBJ1-1, with D unresolved. Germline-derived CDR1 and CDR2 are LNHDA and SQIVND (reference sequence). The CDR3 length is 12 residues. V lost 5 bases and J 6 bases, leaving 10 bases between the germline ends. The CDR3 spells CASSQQSPEAFF. The CDR3 nucleotides are TGTGCCAGTAGTCAGCAGTCCCCTGAAGCTTTCTTT.

The rearrangement uses TRBV29-1 and TRBJ2-6; D not resolved. V was shortened by 6 bases and J by 0 bases, with 12 bases between the two germline ends. CDR1 is SQVTM, CDR2 ANQGSEA, per germline. The CDR3 runs 15 residues. CDR3 region: CSVAHPGSGANVLTF. CDR3 nucleotides: TGCAGCGTGGCGCATCCGGGCTCTGGGGCCAACGTCCTGACTTTC.

This clonotype was picked up a small number of times. This chain joins TRBV10-3 and TRBJ2-5; D gene uncertain. Germline V gives CDR1 ENHRY, CDR2 SYGVKD. V shed 0 bases and J shed 4 bases, with 6 bases lying between them. CDR3 length: 13 amino acids. This chain's CDR3 is CAISESVGETQYF. The CDR3 region has the DNA TGTGCCATCAGTGAGTCGGTTGGAGAGACCCAGTACTTC.

This clonotype was observed a handful of times. Since a much larger clone is just one base distant, this may be a read error. V and J are TRBV13 and TRBJ2-7; possibly TRBD1 or TRBD2 for D (5 bases each). Germline-derived CDR1 and CDR2 are PRHDT and FYEKMQ (reference sequence). The length of the CDR3 is 12 residues. CDR3 loop: CASSQSGDERYF. The CDR3 DNA is TGTGCCAGCAGCCAAAGTGGGGACGAGCGGTACTTC.

The genes are TRBV15 and TRBJ1-5; 10 positions match TRBD1. V gave up 4 bases and J gave up 4 bases; unmatched junction bases: 4. CDR1 and CDR2 from the germline V gene are LNHNV and YYDKDF (reference sequence). This CDR3 is 15 amino acids long. This CDR3 is CATSTDRGTNQPQHF. Written as DNA, the CDR3 is TGTGCCACCAGCACGGACAGGGGGACGAATCAGCCCCAGCATTTT.

The chain recombines TRBV19 with TRBJ1-6; 12 bases agree with TRBD1. Germline CDR1 LNHDA, CDR2 SQIVND (reference sequence). The CDR3 has 13 amino acids. V trimming: 11 bases; J trimming: 10 bases; junction bases outside the gene matches: 6. CDR3 protein: CASRGTGGSPLHF. The CDR3 nucleotides are TGTGCCTCGAGGGGGACAGGGGGCTCACCCCTCCACTTT.

Here the CDR3 DNA reads TGTGCCACCAGCAAGAGGGTCACAAAGGGGGACACTGAAGCTTTCTTT. It translates to CATSKRVTKGDTEAFF. V is TRBV15 and J is TRBJ1-1; maybe TRBD1 (6 bases). V lost 4 bases to trimming and J lost 3 bases, with 18 bases between them. CDR1 is LNHNV and CDR2 is YYDKDF in the germline V gene (reference sequence). The length of the CDR3 is 16 residues.

This chain joins TRBV27 and TRBJ2-5; 12 nucleotides match TRBD2. Germline-derived CDR1 and CDR2 are MNHEY and SMNVEV (reference sequence). The CDR3 sequence is 16 residues long. The junction had 7 bases not matched to a gene; V was cut back by 5 bases and J by 3 bases. The CDR3 is CASSILAGGDEETQYF. In DNA, the CDR3 is TGTGCCAGCAGTATCCTAGCGGGAGGGGATGAAGAGACCCAGTACTTC.

With respect to this clonotype: As the CDR3 is not closed by the conserved phenylalanine or tryptophan, this likely results from a read error. The chain links TRBV24-1 to TRBJ2-5, with D hard to call. The CDR3 covers 11 residues. Per the germline V gene, CDR1 is KGHDR and CDR2 is SFDVKD. Trimming left V 3 bases short and J 4 bases short, with 2 bases between. The CDR3 sequence: CATSDGETQYS. In nucleotides, the CDR3 is TGTGCCACCAGTGATGGAGAGACCCAGTACTCC.

This clonotype was recorded once. The chain couples TRBV19 to TRBJ2-3; weak D call: TRBD2 (6 bases). The V gene's germline CDR1 is LNHDA and CDR2 SQIVND (reference sequence). The germline V and J ends were trimmed by 4 bases and 0 bases, with 11 bases remaining between them. The CDR3 loop spans 15 amino acids. Written as DNA, the CDR3 is TGTGCCAGTAGTAAGGAGGGTCATAGCACAGATACGCAGTATTTT. Translation: CASSKEGHSTDTQYF.

This clonotype was found a few times. Possible read error: a much larger clone is one base away. The CDR3 sequence is CASSLEGPGLGYTF. Here the CDR3 DNA reads TGTGCCAGCAGCTTGGAGGGGCCAGGTCTTGGCTACACCTTC. The V call is TRBV7-8, the J call TRBJ1-2; TRBD1 is a possible D gene (5 bases). CDR3 size: 14 residues. CDR1 and CDR2 from the germline V gene are SGHVS and FQNEAQ. V gave up 3 bases and J gave up 7 bases, with 15 bases separating them.

V usage is TRBV7-2 and J usage is TRBJ2-7, with D unclear. This CDR3 has 11 residues. Deletions cut 1 base from V and 5 bases from J, with 3 bases between. Germline values: CDR1 SGHTA, CDR2 FQGNSA. For the CDR3, the DNA is TGTGCCAGCAGCTTAGATCACGAGCAGTACTTC. It translates to CASSLDHEQYF. The complete variable domain, with remaining parts taken from reference TRBV7-2 and TRBJ2-7, reads GAGVSQSPSNKVTEKGKDVELRCDPISGHTALYWYRQSLGQGLEFLIYFQGNSAPDKSGLPSDRFSAERTGGSVSTLTIQRTQQEDSAVYLCASSLDHEQYFGPGTRLTVT.

This rearrangement joins TRBV28 to TRBJ1-2; D uncertain. This CDR3 is built from 16 residues. Germline V gene sequence: CDR1 MDHEN, CDR2 SYDVKM. Trimming removed 5 bases from V and 4 bases from J, with 20 bases in between. The CDR3 coding sequence is TGTGCCAGCAGTCTCTCCATCGAATTCATGCTCTATGGCTACACCTTC. This sequence encodes CASSLSIEFMLYGYTF.

This clonotype was observed a handful of times. The J gene is TRBJ1-3, the V gene TRBV19; no clear D. Trimming took off 6 bases at V and 0 bases at J, with 9 bases between the two ends. CDR1 is LNHDA, CDR2 SQIVND, per germline (reference sequence). CDR3 length equals 14 residues. The CDR3, as DNA: TGTGCCAGTAGGGACTTGGCCTCTGGAAACACCATATATTTT. It yields the protein CASRDLASGNTIYF.

This clonotype has at least ten counts. The chain couples TRBV20-1 to TRBJ2-3, with 13 bases lining up with TRBD2. Looked up from germline, CDR1 is DFQATT and CDR2 is SNEGSKA (reference sequence). With 1 base clipped from V and 6 bases from J, the junction kept 13 bases outside the gene matches. This CDR3 is built from 18 residues. The CDR3 DNA follows: TGCAGTGCTAGAGGATCATCCAGGACTAGCGGGAGTTCTGATACGCAGTATTTT. Translated: CSARGSSRTSGSSDTQYF.

This clonotype was recorded a few times. A much larger clone lies a single base off, so this may be a read error. The V call is TRBV7-9, the J call TRBJ2-4; the D gene is possibly TRBD2 (6 bases). The CDR3 is 13 residues long. Germline loops: CDR1 SEHNR, CDR2 FQNEAQ (reference sequence). CDR3 DNA: TGTGCCGGCAGCCGAGGTGGGGGGAACATTCAGTACTTC. Its protein product is CAGSRGGGNIQYF.

This clonotype was picked up many times. The V gene is TRBV4-2, the J gene TRBJ2-2; tentatively, D is TRBD1 (5 bases). CDR1 and CDR2 from the germline V gene are LGHNA and YNFKEQ. The CDR3 length is 12 residues. The germline V and J ends were trimmed by 0 bases and 9 bases, with 5 bases remaining between them. CDR3 in DNA: TGTGCCAGCAGCCAAGAGGGGCGGGAGCTGTTTTTT. Amino acids: CASSQEGRELFF.

The genes are TRBV24-1 and TRBJ2-5; 8 positions match TRBD1. The CDR3 contains 16 residues. The junction had 10 bases not matched to a gene; V was cut back by 6 bases and J by 2 bases. Germline loops: CDR1 KGHDR, CDR2 SFDVKD. The CDR3 spells CATSRTGNGEQETQYF. The CDR3 nucleotides are TGTGCCACCAGTCGGACAGGGAATGGGGAGCAAGAGACCCAGTACTTC.

The genes are TRBV10-2 and TRBJ1-1; D is possibly TRBD1 (6 bases). Trimming removed 6 bases from V and 4 bases from J, with 24 bases in between. CDR1 is WSHSY, CDR2 SAAADI, per germline. This CDR3 contains 17 residues. Here the CDR3 reads CASSNSFAGTIGTEAFF. The CDR3 coding sequence is TGCGCCAGCAGCAACTCATTCGCCGGGACAATTGGCACTGAAGCTTTCTTT.

The chain is built from TRBV20-1 and TRBJ2-1, with TRBD2 matching over 8 bases. With 3 bases clipped from V and 2 bases from J, the junction kept 9 bases outside the gene matches. The length of the CDR3 is 16 residues. Germline V gene lookup returns CDR1 DFQATT and CDR2 SNEGSKA (reference sequence). CDR3 DNA sequence: TGCAGTGCTAGTTTTGTGCGGGAGGCGACCTACAATGAGCAGTTCTTC. It specifies CSASFVREATYNEQFF.